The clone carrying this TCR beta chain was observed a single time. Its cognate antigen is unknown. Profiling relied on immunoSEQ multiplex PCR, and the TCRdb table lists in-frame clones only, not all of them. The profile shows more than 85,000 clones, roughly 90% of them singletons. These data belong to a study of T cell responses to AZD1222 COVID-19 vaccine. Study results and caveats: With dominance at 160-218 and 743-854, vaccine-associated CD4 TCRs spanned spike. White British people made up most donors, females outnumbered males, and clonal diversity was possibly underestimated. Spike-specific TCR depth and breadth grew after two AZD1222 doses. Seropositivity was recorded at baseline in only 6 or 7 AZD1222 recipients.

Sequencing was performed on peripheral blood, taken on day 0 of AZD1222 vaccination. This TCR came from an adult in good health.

The CDR3 spells CASSQDRTALVNEQFF. The CDR3 coding sequence is TGCGCCAGCAGCCAAGATAGGACCGCCCTGGTCAATGAGCAGTTCTTC. V and J are TRBV4-3 and TRBJ2-1; D remains unclear. Trimming pared 0 bases from V and 6 bases from J, leaving 15 bases between. Germline CDR1 is LGHNA and CDR2 is YSLEER. This CDR3 contains 16 residues.